This is a list of T cell receptor beta chains from one sample in a study of shared clonotypes between healthy human individuals. Data came from immunoSEQ multiplex PCR; TCRdb stores just in-frame clones and leaves some out. The sample has fewer than 600,000 clones, around 78% seen once. The sequenced material came from PBMCs. The source is a woman aged 40-49 years in good health. Some clones in this sample may be carry-over from other donors' samples. The CDR3 runs from the conserved cysteine through the conserved F or W. A D gene is named only where the DNA matches it firmly. A clone size is listed for some rows: how often the clone was seen (once, few, many), or a class if it is expanded.

j_gene,abundance,v_gene,d_gene,CDR3nt,CDR3aa
TRBJ2-6,-,TRBV11-1,-,TGTGCCAGCAGCCCAGGGGCCTCTGGGGCCAACGTCCTGACTTTC,CASSPGASGANVLTF
TRBJ1-1,-,TRBV28,TRBD1,TGTGCCAGCAGTCCAAGGACAGGGTTAGGTGCTTTCTTT,CASSPRTGLGAFF
TRBJ1-1,few,TRBV5-1,TRBD1,TGCGCCAGCAGCTTGTATGCCGGGACAGGGAACACTGAAGCTTTCTTT,CASSLYAGTGNTEAFF
TRBJ2-3,-,TRBV10-3,TRBD2,TGTGCCATCAGCCAGGGACTAGCGGGAGCTGGTGGGGGCACAGATACGCAGTATTTT,CAISQGLAGAGGGTDTQYF
TRBJ2-1,-,TRBV19,-,TGTGCCAGTAGTATGATGGGTAATGAGCAGTTCTTC,CASSMMGNEQFF
TRBJ1-3,-,TRBV7-2,-,TGTGCCAGCAGCCCCCGGGGTGGGACTGGAAACACCATATATTTT,CASSPRGGTGNTIYF
TRBJ1-5,-,TRBV28,TRBD1,TGTGCCAGCAGTTCCCGGGACAGGGCTGGCAATCAGCCCCAGCATTTT,CASSSRDRAGNQPQHF
TRBJ2-1,-,TRBV29-1,TRBD2,TGCAGCGTTAGGCGGGAGATTCGTAGTGATGAGCAGTTCTTC,CSVRREIRSDEQFF
TRBJ2-3,-,TRBV25-1,-,TGTGCCAGCAGTCAGGGGGGAGACACAGATACGCAGTATTTT,CASSQGGDTDTQYF
TRBJ2-2,-,TRBV7-6,-,TGTGCCAGCAGACGTGGAGGGAGGACCGGGGAGCTGTTTTTT,CASRRGGRTGELFF
TRBJ1-1,-,TRBV5-1,TRBD1,TGCGCCAGCAGCCGAGTAGGACAGGGAGGCACTGAAGCTTTCTTT,CASSRVGQGGTEAFF
TRBJ1-5,few,TRBV7-6,-,TGTGCCAGCAGCGTGGACGGCAATCAGCCCCAGCATTTT,CASSVDGNQPQHF
TRBJ1-1,-,TRBV19,-,TGTGCCAGTAGTATGGAGGGGAGGCAGGGCGAGGTTGGAGCTTTCTTT,CASSMEGRQGEVGAFF
TRBJ2-7,-,TRBV29-1,-,TGCAGCGTTGCGGGGGCAGGGGTTTACGAGCAGTACTTC,CSVAGAGVYEQYF
TRBJ2-1,-,TRBV7-2,TRBD2,TGTGCCAGCAGCTTAGCTCCGACTAGCAGAAATGAGCAGTTCTTC,CASSLAPTSRNEQFF
TRBJ2-1,-,TRBV7-6,TRBD2,TGTGCCAGCAGCTTAGCTCGGGGGGGCCGAGTAGCGGGTTACAATGAGCAGTTCTTC,CASSLARGGRVAGYNEQFF
TRBJ1-1,-,TRBV30,-,TGTGCCTGGAGTACGGGAAGGGGGAGCACTGAAGCTTTCTTT,CAWSTGRGSTEAFF
TRBJ2-2,few,TRBV9,-,TGTGCCAGCAGCGTAGGTCCCCGAGGACAGCTGGCCGGGGAGCTGTTTTTT,CASSVGPRGQLAGELFF
TRBJ2-3,-,TRBV7-9,TRBD1,TGTGCCGGGACAGGGGTTAACACAGATACGCAGTATTTT,CAGTGVNTDTQYF
TRBJ1-6,few,TRBV7-2,TRBD1,TGTGCCAGCAGCACGGGACAGAATTCACCCCTCCACTTT,CASSTGQNSPLHF
TRBJ2-1,-,TRBV2,-,TGTGCCAGCAGTGAAGGGCGGGACGGAAGGTTCTTC,CASSEGRDGRFF
TRBJ2-1,-,TRBV29-1,-,TGCAGCGTCGCTGTCACAGGGAACACTGAGCAGTTCTTC,CSVAVTGNTEQFF
TRBJ1-2,few,TRBV15,TRBD1,TGTGCCACCAGCAGGGCTGGACAGGGCGGCTATGGCTACACCTTC,CATSRAGQGGYGYTF
TRBJ1-2,once,TRBV4-2,-,TGTGCCAGCAGCGAACAGACCTCCAGTTCTAACTATGGCTACACCTTC,CASSEQTSSSNYGYTF
TRBJ1-1,-,TRBV9,TRBD1,TGTGCCAGCAGCGCTCGACAGGGAATGAACACTGAAGCTTTCTTT,CASSARQGMNTEAFF
TRBJ2-2,-,TRBV9,-,TGTGCCAGCAGCGTACGGCTACTCCACGGCGGGGAGCTGTTTTTT,CASSVRLLHGGELFF
TRBJ1-2,few,TRBV30,-,TGTGCCTGGATTAGGCTTCGGGCCGCTAACTATGGCTACACCTTC,CAWIRLRAANYGYTF
TRBJ2-1,many,TRBV6-1,-,TGTGCCAGCAGTGAAAAACCAGAGCCCTACAATGAGCAGTTCTTC,CASSEKPEPYNEQFF
TRBJ1-5,-,TRBV2,-,TGTGCCAGCAGCGCGGCAGGGCGCAATCAGCCCCAGCATTTT,CASSAAGRNQPQHF
TRBJ1-2,-,TRBV28,TRBD1,TGTGCCAGCAGTTTACGACAGGGGGATGGCTACACCTTC,CASSLRQGDGYTF
TRBJ2-2,-,TRBV28,-,TGTGCCAGCAGCGGGGACACCGGGGAGCTGTTTTTT,CASSGDTGELFF
TRBJ1-3,-,TRBV14,TRBD1,TGTGCCAGCAGCCTCCCGACAGGGCCCGGAAACACCATATATTTT,CASSLPTGPGNTIYF
TRBJ2-1,-,TRBV7-9,-,TGTGCCAGCAGCTTAAGCGGAATTAATGAGCAGTTCTTC,CASSLSGINEQFF
TRBJ2-7,-,TRBV6-1,TRBD2,TGTGCCAGCAGTGAGCGTAAGCGGGAGGTGGGAGAGCAGTACTTC,CASSERKREVGEQYF
TRBJ2-7,once,TRBV5-4,-,TGTGCCAGCAGCCGACTAGGACACGGAAGCTCCTACGAGCAGTACTTC,CASSRLGHGSSYEQYF
TRBJ2-5,-,TRBV7-8,TRBD2,TGTGCCAGCAGCCGGTCCTCGGGAGGCGAGACCCAGTACTTC,CASSRSSGGETQYF
TRBJ2-7,-,TRBV7-2,-,TGTGCCAGCAGGTACACCGGGACCCACGAGCAGTACTTC,CASRYTGTHEQYF
TRBJ2-7,-,TRBV6-5,TRBD2,TGTGCCAGCAGTCCCACTAGCGGTTACGAGCAGTACTTC,CASSPTSGYEQYF
TRBJ1-3,-,TRBV18,-,TGTGCCAGCTCCTCAGAAGGCTCTGGAAACACCATATATTTT,CASSSEGSGNTIYF
TRBJ1-5,-,TRBV6-5,-,TGTGCCAGCAGTTATAGGAGGGGCAATCAGCCCCAGCATTTT,CASSYRRGNQPQHF
TRBJ2-6,-,TRBV11-2,-,TGTGCCAGCAGGACTACAGGCTCTGGGGCCAACGTCCTGACTTTC,CASRTTGSGANVLTF
TRBJ2-7,-,TRBV7-2,-,TGTGCCAGCAGCTTAGAGGTCAGCGGGTCCTACGAGCAGTACTTC,CASSLEVSGSYEQYF
TRBJ2-7,once,TRBV18,TRBD2,TGTGCCAGCTCACCACCGGGCCTAGCGGGTTACGAGCAGTACTTC,CASSPPGLAGYEQYF
TRBJ1-6,-,TRBV5-1,TRBD1,TGCGCCAGCAGCGGGGACAGTAATTCACCCCTCCACTTT,CASSGDSNSPLHF
TRBJ2-2,-,TRBV5-1,-,TGCGCCAGCAGCTTGAGTGTCCCCGGGGAGCTGTTTTTT,CASSLSVPGELFF
TRBJ2-1,-,TRBV7-8,-,TGTGCCAGCAGCTTAGTAGAGTTCAGTGAGCAGTTCTTC,CASSLVEFSEQFF
TRBJ2-7,-,TRBV5-3,-,TGTGCCAGAAGCTTGGGACGGGTTAAAACGGGCGAGCAGTACTTC,CARSLGRVKTGEQYF
TRBJ1-3,-,TRBV7-9,-,TGTGCCAGCAGCAGTATTGGCGCAGGAGGTGGAAACACCATATATTTT,CASSSIGAGGGNTIYF
TRBJ1-1,-,TRBV6-4,-,TGTGCCAGCAGACGAGAAATGAACACTGAAGCTTTCTTT,CASRREMNTEAFF
TRBJ1-3,-,TRBV18,-,TGTGCCAGCTCCATGGGAGGGGAGATGAAGACCATATATTTT,CASSMGGEMKTIYF
TRBJ2-1,-,TRBV7-8,-,TGTGCCAGCAGCTTAAAGGGAACTGAGCAGTTCTTC,CASSLKGTEQFF
TRBJ2-2,once,TRBV7-6,TRBD1,TGTGCCAGCTATAAGGGACAGGGGTCGGTCGGGGAGCTGTTTTTT,CASYKGQGSVGELFF
TRBJ2-3,-,TRBV9,TRBD2,TGTGCCAGCAGCATCCGTGGCGGGAGATCCGCAGATACGCAGTATTTT,CASSIRGGRSADTQYF
TRBJ2-1,-,TRBV7-6,TRBD1,TGTGCCAGCAGCTTATCAGTACAGGGGGCTTTCTACAATGAGCAGTTCTTC,CASSLSVQGAFYNEQFF
TRBJ2-5,-,TRBV27,-,TGTGCCAGCAGTTCCAGGAGGGTATGGTATGGGGAGACCCAGTACTTC,CASSSRRVWYGETQYF